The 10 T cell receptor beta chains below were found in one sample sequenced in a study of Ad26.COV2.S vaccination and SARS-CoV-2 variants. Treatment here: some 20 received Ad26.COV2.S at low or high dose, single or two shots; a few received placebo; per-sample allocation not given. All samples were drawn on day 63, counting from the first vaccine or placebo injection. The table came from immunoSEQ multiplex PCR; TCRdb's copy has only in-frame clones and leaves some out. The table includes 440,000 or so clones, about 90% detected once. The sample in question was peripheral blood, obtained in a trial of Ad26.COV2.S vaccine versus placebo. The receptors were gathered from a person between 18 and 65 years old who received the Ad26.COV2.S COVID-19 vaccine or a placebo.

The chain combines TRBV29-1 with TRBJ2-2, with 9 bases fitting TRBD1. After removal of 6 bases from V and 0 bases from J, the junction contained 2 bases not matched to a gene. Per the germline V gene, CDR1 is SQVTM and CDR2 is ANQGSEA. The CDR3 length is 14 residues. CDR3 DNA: TGCAGCGTAAGACAGGGGGCGAACACCGGGGAGCTGTTTTTT. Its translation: CSVRQGANTGELFF.

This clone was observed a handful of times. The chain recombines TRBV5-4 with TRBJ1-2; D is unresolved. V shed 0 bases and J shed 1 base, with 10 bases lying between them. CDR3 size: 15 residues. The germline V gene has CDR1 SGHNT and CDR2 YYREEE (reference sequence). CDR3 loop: CASSLDGVINYGYTF. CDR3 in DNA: TGTGCCAGCAGCTTGGATGGAGTTATTAACTATGGCTACACCTTC.

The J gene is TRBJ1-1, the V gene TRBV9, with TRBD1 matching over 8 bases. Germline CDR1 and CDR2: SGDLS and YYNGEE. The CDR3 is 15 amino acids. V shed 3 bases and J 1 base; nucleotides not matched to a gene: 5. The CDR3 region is CASSGLQGANTEAFF. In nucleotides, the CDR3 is TGTGCCAGCAGCGGACTCCAGGGGGCGAACACTGAAGCTTTCTTT.

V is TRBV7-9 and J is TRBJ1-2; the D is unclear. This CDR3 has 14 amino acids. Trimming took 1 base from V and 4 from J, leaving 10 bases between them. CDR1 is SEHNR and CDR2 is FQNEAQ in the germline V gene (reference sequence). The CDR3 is CASSLDAVPYGYTF. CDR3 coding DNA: TGTGCCAGCAGCTTAGATGCGGTCCCCTATGGCTACACCTTC. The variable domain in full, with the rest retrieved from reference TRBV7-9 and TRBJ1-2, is DTGVSQNPRHKITKRGQNVTFRCDPISEHNRLYWYRQTLGQGPEFLTYFQNEAQLEKSRLLSDRFSAERPKGSFSTLEIQRTEQGDSAMYLCASSLDAVPYGYTFGSGTRLTVV.

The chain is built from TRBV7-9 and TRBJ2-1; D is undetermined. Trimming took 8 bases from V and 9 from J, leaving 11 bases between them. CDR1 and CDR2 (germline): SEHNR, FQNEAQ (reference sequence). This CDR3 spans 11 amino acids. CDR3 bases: TGTGCCAGCGGCGCTATGGGTGAGCAGTTCTTC. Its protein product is CASGAMGEQFF.

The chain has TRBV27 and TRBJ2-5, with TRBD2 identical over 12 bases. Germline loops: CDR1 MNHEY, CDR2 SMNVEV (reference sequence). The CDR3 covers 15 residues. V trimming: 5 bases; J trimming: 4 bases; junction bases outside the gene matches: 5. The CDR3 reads CASSLAGGPRETQYF. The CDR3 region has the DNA TGTGCCAGCAGTCTAGCGGGAGGGCCACGAGAGACCCAGTACTTC.

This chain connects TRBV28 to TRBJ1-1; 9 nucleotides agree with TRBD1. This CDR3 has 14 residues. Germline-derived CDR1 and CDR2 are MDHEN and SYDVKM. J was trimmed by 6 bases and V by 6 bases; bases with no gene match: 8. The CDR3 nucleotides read TGTGCCAGCAGCGGCGACAGGGGGGCATCTGAAGCTTTCTTT. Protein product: CASSGDRGASEAFF.

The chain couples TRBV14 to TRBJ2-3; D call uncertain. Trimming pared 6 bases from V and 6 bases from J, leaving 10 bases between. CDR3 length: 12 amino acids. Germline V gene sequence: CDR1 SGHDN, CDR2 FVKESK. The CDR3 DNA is TGTGCCAGCAGTCGTGCGGCGGATACGCAGTATTTT. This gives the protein CASSRAADTQYF.

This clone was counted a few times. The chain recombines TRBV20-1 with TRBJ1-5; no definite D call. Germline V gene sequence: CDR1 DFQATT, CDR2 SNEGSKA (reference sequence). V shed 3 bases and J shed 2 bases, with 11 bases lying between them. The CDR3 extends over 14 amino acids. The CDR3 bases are TGCAGTGCTAGTGGTCTCGCTGGCAATCAGCCCCAGCATTTT. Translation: CSASGLAGNQPQHF.

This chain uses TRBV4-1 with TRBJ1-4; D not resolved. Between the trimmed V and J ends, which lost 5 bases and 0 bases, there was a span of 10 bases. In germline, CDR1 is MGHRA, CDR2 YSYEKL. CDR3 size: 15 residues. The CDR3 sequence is CASSLRTATNEKLFF. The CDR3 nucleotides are TGCGCCAGCAGCTTGAGGACTGCAACTAATGAAAAACTGTTTTTT.